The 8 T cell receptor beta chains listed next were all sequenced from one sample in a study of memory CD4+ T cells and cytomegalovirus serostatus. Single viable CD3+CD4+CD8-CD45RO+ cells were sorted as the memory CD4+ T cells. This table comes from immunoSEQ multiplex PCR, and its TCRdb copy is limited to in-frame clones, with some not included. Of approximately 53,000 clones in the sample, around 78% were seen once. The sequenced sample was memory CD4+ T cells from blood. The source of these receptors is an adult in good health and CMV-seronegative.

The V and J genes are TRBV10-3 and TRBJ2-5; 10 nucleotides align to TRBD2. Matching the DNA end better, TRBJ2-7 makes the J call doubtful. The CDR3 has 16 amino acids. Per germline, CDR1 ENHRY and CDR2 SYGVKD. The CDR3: CAISERLAGATYEQYF. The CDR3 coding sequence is TGTGCCATCAGTGAAAGGCTAGCGGGGGCCACATACGAGCAGTACTTC.

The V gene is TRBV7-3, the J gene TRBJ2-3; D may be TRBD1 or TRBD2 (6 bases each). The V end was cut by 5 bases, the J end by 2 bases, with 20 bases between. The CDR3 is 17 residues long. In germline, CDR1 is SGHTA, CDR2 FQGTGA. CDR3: CASSHNRAGRSTDTQYF. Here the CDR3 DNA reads TGTGCCAGCAGCCATAACAGGGCCGGGAGATCCACAGATACGCAGTATTTT.

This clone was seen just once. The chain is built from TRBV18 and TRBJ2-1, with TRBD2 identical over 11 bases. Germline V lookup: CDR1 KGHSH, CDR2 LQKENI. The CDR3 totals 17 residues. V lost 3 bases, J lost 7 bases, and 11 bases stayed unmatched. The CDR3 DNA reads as TGTGCCAGCTCACCCAATCTGCCGGGGACTAGCGGAAATGAGCAGTTCTTC. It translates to CASSPNLPGTSGNEQFF.

CDR3 nucleotides: TGTGCCAGCCAACGCCAGGGAAATGAAAAACTGTTTTTT. This encodes CASQRQGNEKLFF. V gene TRBV6-5 combines with J gene TRBJ1-4; TRBD1 is a possible D gene (5 bases). CDR3 length: 13 amino acids. In germline, CDR1 is MNHEY, CDR2 SVGAGI. Trimming shortened V by 8 bases and J by 5 bases, and 12 bases separated the two germline ends.

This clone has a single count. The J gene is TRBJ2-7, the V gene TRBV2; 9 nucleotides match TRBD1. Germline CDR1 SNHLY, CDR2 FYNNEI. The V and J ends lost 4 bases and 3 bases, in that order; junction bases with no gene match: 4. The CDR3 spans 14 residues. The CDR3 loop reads CASSAETGGYEQYF. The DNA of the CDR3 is TGTGCCAGCAGTGCAGAGACAGGGGGCTACGAGCAGTACTTC.

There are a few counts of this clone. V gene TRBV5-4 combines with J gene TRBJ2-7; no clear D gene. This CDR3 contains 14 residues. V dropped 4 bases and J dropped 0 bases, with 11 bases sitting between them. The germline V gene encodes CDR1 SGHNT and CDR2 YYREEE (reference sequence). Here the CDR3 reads CASSLTVSSYEQYF. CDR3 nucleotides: TGTGCCAGCAGCCTTACGGTGAGCTCCTACGAGCAGTACTTC.

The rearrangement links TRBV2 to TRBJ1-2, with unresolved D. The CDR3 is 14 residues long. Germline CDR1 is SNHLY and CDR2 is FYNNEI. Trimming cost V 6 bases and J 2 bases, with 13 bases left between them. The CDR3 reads CASSKDQRNYGYTF. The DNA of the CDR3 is TGTGCCAGCAGCAAGGATCAGAGAAACTATGGCTACACCTTC.

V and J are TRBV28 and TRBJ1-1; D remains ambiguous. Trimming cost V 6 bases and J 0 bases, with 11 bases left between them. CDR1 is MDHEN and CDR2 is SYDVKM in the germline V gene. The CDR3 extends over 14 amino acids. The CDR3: CASRARDVNTEAFF. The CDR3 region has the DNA TGTGCCAGCAGGGCGCGCGACGTGAACACTGAAGCTTTCTTT. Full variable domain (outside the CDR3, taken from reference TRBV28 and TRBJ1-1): DVKVTQSSRYLVKRTGEKVFLECVQDMDHENMFWYRQDPGLGLRLIYFSYDVKMKEKGDIPEGYSVSREKKERFSLILESASTNQTSMYLCASRARDVNTEAFFGQGTRLTVV.